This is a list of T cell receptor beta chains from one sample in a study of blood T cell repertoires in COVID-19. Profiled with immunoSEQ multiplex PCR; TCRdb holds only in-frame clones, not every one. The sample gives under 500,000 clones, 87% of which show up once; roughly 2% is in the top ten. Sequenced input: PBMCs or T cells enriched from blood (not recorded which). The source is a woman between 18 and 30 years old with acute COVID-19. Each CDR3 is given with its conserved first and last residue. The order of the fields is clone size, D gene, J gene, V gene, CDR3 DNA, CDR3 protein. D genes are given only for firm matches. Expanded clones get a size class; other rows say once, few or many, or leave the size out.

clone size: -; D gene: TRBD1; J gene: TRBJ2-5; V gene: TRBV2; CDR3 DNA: TGTGCCAGCAGAGTGGGACAGGGGATCGAGACCCAGTACTTC; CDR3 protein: CASRVGQGIETQYF
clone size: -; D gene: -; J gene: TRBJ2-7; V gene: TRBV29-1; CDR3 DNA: TGCAGCGTTCGGGAGACACACACCTACGAGCAGTACTTC; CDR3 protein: CSVRETHTYEQYF
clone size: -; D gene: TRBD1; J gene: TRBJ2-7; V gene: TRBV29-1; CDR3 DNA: TGCAGCGTGGCGGGACAGGGCTACGAGCAGTACTTC; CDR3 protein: CSVAGQGYEQYF
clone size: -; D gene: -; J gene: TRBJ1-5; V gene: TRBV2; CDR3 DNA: TGTGCCAGCAGGGTGCAGTTGAATCAGCCCCAGCATTTT; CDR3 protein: CASRVQLNQPQHF
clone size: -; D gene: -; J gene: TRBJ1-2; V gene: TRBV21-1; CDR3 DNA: TGTGCCAGCAGCAACGGGACAGGGGGACGTGGCTACACCTTC; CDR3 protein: CASSNGTGGRGYTF
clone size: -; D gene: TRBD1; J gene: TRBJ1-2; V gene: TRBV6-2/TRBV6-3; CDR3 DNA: TGTGCCAGCAGTTACCGACAGGGAATTAACTATGGCTACACCTTC; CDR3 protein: CASSYRQGINYGYTF
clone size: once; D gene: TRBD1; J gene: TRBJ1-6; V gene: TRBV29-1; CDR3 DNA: TGCAGCATGGGACAGAGCTCCTATAATTCACCCCTCCACTTT; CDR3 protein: CSMGQSSYNSPLHF
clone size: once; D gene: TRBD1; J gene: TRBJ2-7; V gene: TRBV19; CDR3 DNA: TGTGCCAGTAGAGAGACAGGGTATGGGAAAGGGTACGAGCAGTACTTC; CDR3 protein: CASRETGYGKGYEQYF
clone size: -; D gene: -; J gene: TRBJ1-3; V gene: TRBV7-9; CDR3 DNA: TGTGCCAGCAGCTTACGGACAGTCGGAAACACCATATATTTT; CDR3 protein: CASSLRTVGNTIYF
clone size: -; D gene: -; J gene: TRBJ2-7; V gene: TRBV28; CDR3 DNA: TGTGCCAGCAAGGCTAGCTTTTTCTACGAGCAGTACTTC; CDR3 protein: CASKASFFYEQYF
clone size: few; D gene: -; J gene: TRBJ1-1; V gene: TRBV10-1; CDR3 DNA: TGCGCCAGCAGTGAGCAGGGAGGAACTGAAGCTTTCTTT; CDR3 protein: CASSEQGGTEAFF
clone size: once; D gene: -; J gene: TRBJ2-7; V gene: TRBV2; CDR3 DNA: TGTGCCAGCAGTGAATTCAAGGGAGTCAACGAGCAGTACTTC; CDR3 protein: CASSEFKGVNEQYF
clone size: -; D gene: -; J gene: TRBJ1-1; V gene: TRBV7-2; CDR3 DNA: TGTGCCAGCAGCTTGTCGGGTTTGGAGGCTTTCTTT; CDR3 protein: CASSLSGLEAFF
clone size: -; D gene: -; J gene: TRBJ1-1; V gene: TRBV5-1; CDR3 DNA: TGCGCCAGCAGCTTGAAGGGGGACCTCACTGAAGCTTTCTTT; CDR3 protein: CASSLKGDLTEAFF
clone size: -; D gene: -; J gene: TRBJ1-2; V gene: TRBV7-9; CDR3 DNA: TGTGCCAGCAGCTTAGTCTCGGGACTCGATGGCTACACCTTC; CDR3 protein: CASSLVSGLDGYTF
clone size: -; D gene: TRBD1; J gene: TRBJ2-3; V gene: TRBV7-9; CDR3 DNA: TGTGCCAGCAGCCCCCGGGACAGGAGCACAGATACGCAGTATTTT; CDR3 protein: CASSPRDRSTDTQYF
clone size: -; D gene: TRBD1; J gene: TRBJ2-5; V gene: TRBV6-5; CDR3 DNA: TGTGCCAGCAGTACACAGGGGAACCAAGAGACCCAGTACTTC; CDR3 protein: CASSTQGNQETQYF
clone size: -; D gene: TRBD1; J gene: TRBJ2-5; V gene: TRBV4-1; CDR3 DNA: TGCGCCAGCAGCCAAGAAAGGACAGGGGGCGCCTTGACCCAGTACTTC; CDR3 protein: CASSQERTGGALTQYF
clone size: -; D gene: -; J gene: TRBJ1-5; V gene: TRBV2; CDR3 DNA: TGTGCCAGCACTACAAGCGACGCCGGGCCCCAGCATTTT; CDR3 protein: CASTTSDAGPQHF
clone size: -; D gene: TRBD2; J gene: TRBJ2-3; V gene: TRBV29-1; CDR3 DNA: TGCAGCGTTGATTGGGGGGGTGCAGATACGCAGTATTTT; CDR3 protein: CSVDWGGADTQYF
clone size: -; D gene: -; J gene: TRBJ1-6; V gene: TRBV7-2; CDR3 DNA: TGTGCCAGCAGCTCCACCCCTGGGGGGGGATCACCCCTCCACTTT; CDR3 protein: CASSSTPGGGSPLHF
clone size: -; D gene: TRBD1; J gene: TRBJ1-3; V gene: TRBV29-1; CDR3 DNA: TGCAGCGCAGAAGCGACAGGGGTTGGAAACACCATATATTTT; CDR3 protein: CSAEATGVGNTIYF
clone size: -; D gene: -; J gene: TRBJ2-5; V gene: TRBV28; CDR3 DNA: TGTGCCAGCAGTGGGTGGGGGGTCCGGGAGACCCAGTACTTC; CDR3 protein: CASSGWGVRETQYF
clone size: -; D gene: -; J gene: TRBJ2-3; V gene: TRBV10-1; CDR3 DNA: TGCGCCAGCAGGGGAGATGGCCAGAACACAGATACGCAGTATTTT; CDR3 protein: CASRGDGQNTDTQYF
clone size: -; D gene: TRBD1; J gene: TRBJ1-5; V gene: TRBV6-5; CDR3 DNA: TGTGCCAGCAGCTCCGGACAGGGCCAACCCCAGCATTTT; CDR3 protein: CASSSGQGQPQHF
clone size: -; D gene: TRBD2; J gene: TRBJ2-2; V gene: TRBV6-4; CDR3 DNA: TGTGCCAGGATTCCTCGGGGACTAGCTTCTATTCGAATGAACGGGGAGCTGTTTTTT; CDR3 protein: CARIPRGLASIRMNGELFF
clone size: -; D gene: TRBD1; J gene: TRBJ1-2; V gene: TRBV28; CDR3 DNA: TGTGCCAGCAGTTTTCGACAGGGGGCCACTAACTATGGCTACACCTTC; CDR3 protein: CASSFRQGATNYGYTF
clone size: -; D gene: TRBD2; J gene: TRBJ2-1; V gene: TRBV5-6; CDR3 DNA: TGTGCCAGCAGCTTGGAAGGGACTAAAGAAACCCCCTACAATGAGCAGTTCTTC; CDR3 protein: CASSLEGTKETPYNEQFF
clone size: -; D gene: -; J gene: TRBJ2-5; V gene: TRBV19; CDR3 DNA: TGTGCCAGTAGCTCGGGGGTAGGGCAAGAGACCCAGTACTTC; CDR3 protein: CASSSGVGQETQYF
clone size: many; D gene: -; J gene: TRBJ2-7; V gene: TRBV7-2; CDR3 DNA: TGTGCCAGCAGTCCCCTTGAGAGGGTCGAGGAGCAGTACTTC; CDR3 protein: CASSPLERVEEQYF
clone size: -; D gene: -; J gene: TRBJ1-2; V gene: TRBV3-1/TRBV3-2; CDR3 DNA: TGTGCCAGCAGCCTCACAGGTGGCTACACCTTC; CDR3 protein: CASSLTGGYTF
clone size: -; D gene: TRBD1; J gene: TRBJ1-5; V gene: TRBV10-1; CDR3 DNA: TGCGCCAGCAGTGAACAGGGGGTAGGGCCCCAGCATTTT; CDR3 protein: CASSEQGVGPQHF
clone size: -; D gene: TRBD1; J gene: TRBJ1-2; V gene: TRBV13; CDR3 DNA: TGTGCCAGCAGCGCTACGGACAGGGACGGCTACACCTTC; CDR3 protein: CASSATDRDGYTF
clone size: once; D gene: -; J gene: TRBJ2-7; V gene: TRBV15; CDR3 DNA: TGTGCCACCAGCAGAGATCCGACTAGAGCTCTACACGAGCAGTACTTC; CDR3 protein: CATSRDPTRALHEQYF
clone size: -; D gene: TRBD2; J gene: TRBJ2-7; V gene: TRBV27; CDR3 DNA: TGTGCCAGCAGTATAGCGGGCCAAGCCTACGAGCAGTACTTC; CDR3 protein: CASSIAGQAYEQYF
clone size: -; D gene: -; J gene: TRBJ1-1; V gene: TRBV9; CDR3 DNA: TGTGCCAGCAGCGTAGACACGAACACTGAAGCTTTCTTT; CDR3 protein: CASSVDTNTEAFF
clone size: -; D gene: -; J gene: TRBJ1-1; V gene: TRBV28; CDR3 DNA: TGTGCCAGCAGTTTTGCAGGGGCTGAAGCTTTCTTT; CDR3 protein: CASSFAGAEAFF
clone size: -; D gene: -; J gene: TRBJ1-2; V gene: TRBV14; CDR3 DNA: TGTGCCAGCAGCCAAGAGTCAAACACCGCAAACTATGGCTACACCTTC; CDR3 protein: CASSQESNTANYGYTF
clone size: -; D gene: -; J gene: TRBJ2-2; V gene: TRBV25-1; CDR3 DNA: TGTGCCAGCAGTGAATGGCCCGGCGCAGGGTGGACCGGGGAGCTGTTTTTT; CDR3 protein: CASSEWPGAGWTGELFF
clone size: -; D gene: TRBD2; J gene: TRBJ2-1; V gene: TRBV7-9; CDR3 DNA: TGTGCCGTTACTAGCGGGAGAGAAAGGGAGCAGTTCTTC; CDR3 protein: CAVTSGREREQFF
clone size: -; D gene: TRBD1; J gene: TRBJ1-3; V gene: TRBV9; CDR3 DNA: TGTGCCAGCAGCGTAGGGGGGACAGGCCTTGGAAACACCATATATTTT; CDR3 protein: CASSVGGTGLGNTIYF
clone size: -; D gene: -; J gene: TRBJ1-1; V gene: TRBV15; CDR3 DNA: TGTGCCACCAGCAGTCGTTCCAGAAACACTGAAGCTTTCTTT; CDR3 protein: CATSSRSRNTEAFF